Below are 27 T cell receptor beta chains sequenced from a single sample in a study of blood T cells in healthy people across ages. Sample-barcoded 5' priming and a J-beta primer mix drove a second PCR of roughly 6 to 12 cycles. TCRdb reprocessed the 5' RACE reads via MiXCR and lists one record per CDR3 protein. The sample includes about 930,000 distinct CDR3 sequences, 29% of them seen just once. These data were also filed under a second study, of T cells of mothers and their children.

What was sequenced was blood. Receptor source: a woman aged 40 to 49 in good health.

Here the CDR3 DNA reads TGTGCCAGCAGTTTAGCGCTAAAGTCAGCTTTCTTT. This translates into CASSLALKSAFF. The chain carries TRBV12-3 or TRBV12-4 and TRBJ1-1; D gene uncertain. The V and J ends lost 0 bases and 10 bases respectively, with 9 bases between them. This CDR3 has 12 amino acids.

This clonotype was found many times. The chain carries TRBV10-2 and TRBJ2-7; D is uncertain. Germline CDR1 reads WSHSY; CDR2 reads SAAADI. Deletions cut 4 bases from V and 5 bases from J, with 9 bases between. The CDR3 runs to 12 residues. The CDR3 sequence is CASSVNIDEQYF. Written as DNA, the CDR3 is TGCGCCAGCAGTGTAAACATCGACGAGCAGTACTTC.

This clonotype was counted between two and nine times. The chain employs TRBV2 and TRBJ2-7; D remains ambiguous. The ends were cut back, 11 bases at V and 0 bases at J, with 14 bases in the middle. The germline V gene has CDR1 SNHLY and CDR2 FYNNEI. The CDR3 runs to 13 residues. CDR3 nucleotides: TGTGCCCACTCCGACACCTACTCCTACGAGCAGTACTTC. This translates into CAHSDTYSYEQYF.

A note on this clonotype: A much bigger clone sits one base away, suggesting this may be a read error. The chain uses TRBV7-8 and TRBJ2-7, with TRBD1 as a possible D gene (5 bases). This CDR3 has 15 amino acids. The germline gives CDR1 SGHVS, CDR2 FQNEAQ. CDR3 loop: CASSLPQVSPYELYF. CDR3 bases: TGTGCCAGCAGCTTACCACAGGTCTCGCCCTACGAGCTGTACTTC.

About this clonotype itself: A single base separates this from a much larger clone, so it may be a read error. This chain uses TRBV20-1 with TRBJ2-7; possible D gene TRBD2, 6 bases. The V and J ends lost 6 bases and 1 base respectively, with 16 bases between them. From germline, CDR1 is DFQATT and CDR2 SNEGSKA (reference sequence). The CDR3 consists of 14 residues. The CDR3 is CSATVAEPSYEQYF. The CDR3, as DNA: TGCAGTGCAACCGTAGCGGAGCCTTCCTACGAGCAGTACTTC.

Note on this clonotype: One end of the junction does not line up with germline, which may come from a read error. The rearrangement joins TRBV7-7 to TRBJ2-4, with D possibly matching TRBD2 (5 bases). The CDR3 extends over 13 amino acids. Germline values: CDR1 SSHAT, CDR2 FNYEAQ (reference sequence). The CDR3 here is CASSPGLYNEQYF. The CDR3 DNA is TGTGCTAGCAGCCCCGGACTCTACAATGAGCAGTACTTC.

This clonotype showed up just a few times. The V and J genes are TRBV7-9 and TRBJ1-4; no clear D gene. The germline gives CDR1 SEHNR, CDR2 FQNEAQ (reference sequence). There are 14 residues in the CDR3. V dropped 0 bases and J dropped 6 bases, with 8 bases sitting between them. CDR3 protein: CASSLAWADEKLFF. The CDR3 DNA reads TGTGCCAGCAGCTTAGCGTGGGCAGATGAAAAACTGTTTTTT.

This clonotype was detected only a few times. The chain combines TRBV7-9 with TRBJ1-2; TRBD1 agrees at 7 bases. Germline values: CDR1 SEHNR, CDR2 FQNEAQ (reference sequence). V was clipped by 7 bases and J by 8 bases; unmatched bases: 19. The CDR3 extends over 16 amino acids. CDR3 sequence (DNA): TGTGCCAGCACTAAGGGGGTCGAGACAGGGACAAAAGGCTACACCTTC. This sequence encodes CASTKGVETGTKGYTF.

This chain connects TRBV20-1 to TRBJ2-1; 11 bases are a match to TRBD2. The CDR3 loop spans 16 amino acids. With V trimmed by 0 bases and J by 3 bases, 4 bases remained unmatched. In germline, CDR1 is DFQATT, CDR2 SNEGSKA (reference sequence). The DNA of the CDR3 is TGCAGTGCTAGAGACTTCACTAGCGGGGGCTACAATGAGCAGTTCTTC. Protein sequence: CSARDFTSGGYNEQFF.

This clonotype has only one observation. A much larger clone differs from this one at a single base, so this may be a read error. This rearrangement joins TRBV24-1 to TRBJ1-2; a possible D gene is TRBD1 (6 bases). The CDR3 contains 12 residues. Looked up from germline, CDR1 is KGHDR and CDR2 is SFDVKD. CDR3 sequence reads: CATGEQGYGYTF. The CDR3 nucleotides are TGTGCCACCGGTGAACAGGGATATGGCTACACCTTC.

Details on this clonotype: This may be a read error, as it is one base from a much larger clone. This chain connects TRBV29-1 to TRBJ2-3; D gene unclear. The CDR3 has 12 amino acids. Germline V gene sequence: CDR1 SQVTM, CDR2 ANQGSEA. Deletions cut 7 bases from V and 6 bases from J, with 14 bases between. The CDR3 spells CSGDPYVDTQYF. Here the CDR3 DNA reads TGCAGCGGTGACCCGTACGTCGATACGCAGTATTTT.

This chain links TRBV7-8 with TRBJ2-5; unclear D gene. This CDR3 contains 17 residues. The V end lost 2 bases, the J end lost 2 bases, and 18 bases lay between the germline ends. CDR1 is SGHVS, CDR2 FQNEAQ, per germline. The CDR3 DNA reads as TGTGCCAGCAGCTTAATCCATTCAGAATCGCTACAAGAGACCCAGTACTTC. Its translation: CASSLIHSESLQETQYF.

The DNA of the CDR3 is TGTGCCAGCAGCTTCGCGGGGGGGCCCGCAGATACGCAGTATTTT. It codes for CASSFAGGPADTQYF. The V call is TRBV7-9, the J call TRBJ2-3; 9 nucleotides match TRBD2. The junction had 5 bases not matched to a gene; V was cut back by 3 bases and J by 4 bases. The germline gives CDR1 SEHNR, CDR2 FQNEAQ (reference sequence). This CDR3 is built from 15 residues. The full variable domain, with the rest looked up from reference TRBV7-9 and TRBJ2-3, is DTGVSQNPRHKITKRGQNVTFRCDPISEHNRLYWYRQTLGQGPEFLTYFQNEAQLEKSRLLSDRFSAERPKGSFSTLEIQRTEQGDSAMYLCASSFAGGPADTQYFGPGTRLTVL.

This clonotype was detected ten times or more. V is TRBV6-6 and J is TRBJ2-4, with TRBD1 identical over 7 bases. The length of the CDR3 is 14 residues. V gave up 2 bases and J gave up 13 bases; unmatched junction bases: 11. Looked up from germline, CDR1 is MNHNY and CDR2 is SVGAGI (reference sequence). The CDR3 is CASSYPDGQAEQYF. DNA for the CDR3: TGTGCCAGCAGTTACCCCGATGGACAGGCCGAACAGTACTTC.

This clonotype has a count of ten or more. The CDR3 nucleotides are TGTGCCAGCAGCCCCCGGACAGGGATGAACACTGAAGCTTTCTTT. It is translated as CASSPRTGMNTEAFF. The V and J genes are TRBV12-3 or TRBV12-4 and TRBJ1-1, with TRBD1 identical over 8 bases. V lost 6 bases and J lost 0; bases outside the gene matches: 6. The CDR3 is 15 amino acids.

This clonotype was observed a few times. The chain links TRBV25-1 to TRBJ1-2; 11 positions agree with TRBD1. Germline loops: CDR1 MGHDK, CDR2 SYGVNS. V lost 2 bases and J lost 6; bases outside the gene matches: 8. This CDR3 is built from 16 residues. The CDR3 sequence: CASSEQGQGARNGYTF. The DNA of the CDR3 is TGTGCCAGCAGTGAACAAGGACAGGGGGCGCGGAATGGCTACACCTTC.

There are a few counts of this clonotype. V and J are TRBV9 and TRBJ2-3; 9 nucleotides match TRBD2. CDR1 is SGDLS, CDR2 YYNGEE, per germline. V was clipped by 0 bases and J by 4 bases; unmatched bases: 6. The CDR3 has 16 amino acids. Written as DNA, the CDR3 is TGTGCCAGCAGCGTAGTGGGCGGGGGGGCCGCAGATACGCAGTATTTT. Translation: CASSVVGGGAADTQYF.

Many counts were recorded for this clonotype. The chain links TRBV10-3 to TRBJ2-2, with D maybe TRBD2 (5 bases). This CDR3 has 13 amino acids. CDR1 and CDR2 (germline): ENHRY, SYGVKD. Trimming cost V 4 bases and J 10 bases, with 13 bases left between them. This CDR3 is CAISVYEGSELFF. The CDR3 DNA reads TGTGCCATCAGTGTATATGAGGGATCGGAGCTGTTTTTT.

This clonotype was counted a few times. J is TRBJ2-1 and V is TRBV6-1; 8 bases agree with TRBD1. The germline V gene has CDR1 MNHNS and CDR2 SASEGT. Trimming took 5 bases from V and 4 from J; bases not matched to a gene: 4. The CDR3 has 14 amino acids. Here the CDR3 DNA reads TGTGCCAGCAGTAGGACAGGGCGATACAATGAGCAGTTCTTC. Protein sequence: CASSRTGRYNEQFF.

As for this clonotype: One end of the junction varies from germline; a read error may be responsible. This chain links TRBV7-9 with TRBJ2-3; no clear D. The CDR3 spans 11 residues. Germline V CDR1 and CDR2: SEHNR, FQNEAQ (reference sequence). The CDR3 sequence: CVSTFTDTQYF. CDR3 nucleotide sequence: TGTGTCAGCACCTTCACAGATACGCAGTATTTT.

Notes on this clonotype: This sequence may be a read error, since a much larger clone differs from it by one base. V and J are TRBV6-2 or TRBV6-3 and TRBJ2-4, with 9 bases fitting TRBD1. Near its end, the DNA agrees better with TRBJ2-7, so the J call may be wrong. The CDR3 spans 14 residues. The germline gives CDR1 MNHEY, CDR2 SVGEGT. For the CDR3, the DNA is TGTGCCAGCAACACGGGACAGGGTACCACCGAGCAGTACTTC. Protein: CASNTGQGTTEQYF.

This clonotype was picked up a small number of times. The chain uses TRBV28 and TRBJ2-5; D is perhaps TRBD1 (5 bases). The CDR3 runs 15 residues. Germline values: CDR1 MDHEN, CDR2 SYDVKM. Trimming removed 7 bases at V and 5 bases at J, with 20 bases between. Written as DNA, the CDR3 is TGTGCCAGCAAGACACGGGCTTTAAAGGGGGAGACCCAGTACTTC. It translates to CASKTRALKGETQYF.

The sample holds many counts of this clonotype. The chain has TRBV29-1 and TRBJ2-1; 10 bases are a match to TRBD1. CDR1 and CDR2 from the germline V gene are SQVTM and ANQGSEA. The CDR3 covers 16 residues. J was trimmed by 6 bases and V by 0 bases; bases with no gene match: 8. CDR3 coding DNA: TGCAGCGTTGAAGATCCGGGGACAGGGGACCTCAATGAGCAGTTCTTC. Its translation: CSVEDPGTGDLNEQFF.

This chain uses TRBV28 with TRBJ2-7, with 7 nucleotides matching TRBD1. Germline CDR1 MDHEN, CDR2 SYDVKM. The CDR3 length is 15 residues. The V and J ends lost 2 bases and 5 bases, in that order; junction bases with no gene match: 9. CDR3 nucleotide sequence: TGTGCCAGCAGTTTAAATCCAGGGGGAATCAACGAGCAGTACTTC. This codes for CASSLNPGGINEQYF.

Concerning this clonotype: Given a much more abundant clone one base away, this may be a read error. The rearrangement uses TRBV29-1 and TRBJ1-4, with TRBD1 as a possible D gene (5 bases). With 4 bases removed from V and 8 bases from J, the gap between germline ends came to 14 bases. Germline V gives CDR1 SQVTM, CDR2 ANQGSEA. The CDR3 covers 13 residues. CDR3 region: CSVGRGLGEKLFF. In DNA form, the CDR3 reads TGCAGCGTTGGTAGGGGCCTAGGCGAAAAACTGTTTTTT.

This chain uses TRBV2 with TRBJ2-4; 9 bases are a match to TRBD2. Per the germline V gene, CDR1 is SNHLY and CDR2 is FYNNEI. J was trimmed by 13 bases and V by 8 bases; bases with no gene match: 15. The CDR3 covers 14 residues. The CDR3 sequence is CASVPRLADNEQYF. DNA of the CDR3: TGTGCCAGCGTCCCTCGACTAGCGGACAATGAGCAGTACTTC.

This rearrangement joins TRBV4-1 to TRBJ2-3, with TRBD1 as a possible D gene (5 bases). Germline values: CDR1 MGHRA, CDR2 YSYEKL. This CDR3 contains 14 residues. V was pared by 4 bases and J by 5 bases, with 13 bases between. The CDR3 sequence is CASSPHVQGDTQYF. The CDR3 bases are TGCGCCAGCAGCCCCCACGTTCAGGGAGATACGCAGTATTTT.